In its sample, the clone carrying this T cell receptor beta chain was seen once. Germline CDR1 reads SGHRS; CDR2 reads YFSETQ. Trimming took off 0 bases at V and 0 bases at J, with 6 bases between the two ends. CDR3 length equals 14 residues. This sample is part of a study of shared clonotypes between healthy human individuals. Method: immunoSEQ multiplex PCR; TCRdb's copy keeps in-frame clones and lacks some. Of some 2,400,000 clones in the sample, 95% were seen once. The TCR comes from a young man in good health. The rearrangement links TRBV5-1 to TRBJ2-5; D remains ambiguous. The sample comprised naive CD4+ T cells sorted from blood. Subset specified: CD45RA+ positively selected. CDR3 DNA sequence: TGCGCCAGCAGCTTGGCCAGAGACCAAGAGACCCAGTACTTC. It is translated as CASSLARDQETQYF.